One and the same sample provided the 18 T cell receptor beta chains below, sequenced in a study of cytomegalovirus exposure and HLA in healthy donors. A multiplex PCR was run with 60 Vbeta primers and 13 Jbeta primers. Clones were sequenced by immunoSEQ multiplex PCR, and TCRdb holds only the in-frame ones, with some missing. The sample holds roughly 43,000 clones, roughly 60% seen once. Source material: PBMCs. The origin of the receptors is a human donor in good health.

The chain joins TRBV6-5 to TRBJ1-1, with TRBD1 matching 8 bases. Germline CDR1 MNHEY, CDR2 SVGAGI. The trim removed 6 bases at V and 6 bases at J, leaving 6 bases unmatched. The CDR3 covers 13 residues. The CDR3 here is CASRTTGAAEAFF. For the CDR3, the DNA is TGTGCCAGCAGGACGACAGGGGCCGCTGAAGCTTTCTTT.

This clone was observed once. The genes are TRBV5-4 and TRBJ2-7; 11 positions agree with TRBD1. The CDR3 loop spans 16 amino acids. CDR1 and CDR2 from the germline V gene are SGHNT and YYREEE (reference sequence). V gave up 5 bases and J gave up 5 bases; unmatched junction bases: 12. CDR3 in DNA: TGTGCCAGCAGAAAAACCCCCGGGACAGGGGGTCACGAGCAGTACTTC. Amino acids: CASRKTPGTGGHEQYF.

The V call is TRBV4-2, the J call TRBJ2-3, with 7 bases matching TRBD2. The J segment lost 5 bases and the V segment lost 3 bases, leaving 11 bases of the junction unmatched. The CDR3 runs to 16 residues. The germline V gene encodes CDR1 LGHNA and CDR2 YNFKEQ. CDR3 loop: CASSHGSPSGEDTQYF. Here the CDR3 DNA reads TGTGCCAGCAGCCACGGCTCGCCGAGCGGGGAAGATACGCAGTATTTT.

V usage is TRBV30 and J usage is TRBJ1-2; D not resolved. V lost 7 bases to trimming and J lost 2 bases, with 8 bases between them. This CDR3 spans 11 amino acids. The germline V gene has CDR1 GTSNPN and CDR2 SVGIG (reference sequence). CDR3 protein: CASTENYGYTF. In DNA form, the CDR3 reads TGTGCCTCGACGGAGAACTATGGCTACACCTTC.

This clone appeared a few times. This chain connects TRBV2 to TRBJ1-1; 7 nucleotides match TRBD1. The length of the CDR3 is 14 residues. The J segment lost 5 bases and the V segment lost 6 bases, leaving 9 bases of the junction unmatched. The germline V gene encodes CDR1 SNHLY and CDR2 FYNNEI. Written as DNA, the CDR3 is TGTGCCAGCAGCTTTACGACAGGGCGGACTGAAGCTTTCTTT. Amino acid sequence: CASSFTTGRTEAFF.

The chain links TRBV19 to TRBJ1-5, with TRBD1 identical over 8 bases. V gave up 7 bases and J gave up 6 bases; unmatched junction bases: 8. Germline CDR1 and CDR2: LNHDA and SQIVND (reference sequence). CDR3 length: 14 residues. The CDR3 DNA follows: TGTGCCAGTAAAATCTCAGGGGGCGTTCAGCCCCAGCATTTT. This sequence encodes CASKISGGVQPQHF. The full variable domain, its missing parts supplied by reference TRBV19 and TRBJ1-5, is DGGITQSPKYLFRKEGQNVTLSCEQNLNHDAMYWYRQDPGQGLRLIYYSQIVNDFQKGDIAEGYSVSREKKESFPLTVTSAQKNPTAFYLCASKISGGVQPQHFGDGTRLSIL.

CDR3 sequence: CASSIEGGRNQPQHF. The CDR3 nucleotides read TGTGCCAGTAGTATAGAGGGAGGGAGAAATCAGCCCCAGCATTTT. This chain links TRBV19 with TRBJ1-5; D gene unclear. CDR3 length: 15 amino acids. The V end was cut by 0 bases, the J end by 4 bases, with 10 bases between. Germline V gene sequence: CDR1 LNHDA, CDR2 SQIVND (reference sequence).

The chain is built from TRBV18 and TRBJ2-7; TRBD2 matches 7 bases. Trimming took 0 bases from V and 6 from J; bases not matched to a gene: 2. Germline V gene sequence: CDR1 KGHSH, CDR2 LQKENI. This CDR3 contains 13 residues. Here the CDR3 reads CASSPPSGVEQYF. Written as DNA, the CDR3 is TGTGCCAGCTCACCACCAAGCGGGGTCGAGCAGTACTTC.

The chain has TRBV7-8 and TRBJ1-5; D ambiguous. Trimming removed 1 base at V and 1 base at J, with 8 bases between. CDR1 SGHVS and CDR2 FQNEAQ come from the germline V gene. The CDR3 sequence is 15 residues long. The CDR3 protein is CASSLGAGSNQPQHF. CDR3 DNA: TGTGCCAGCAGCTTAGGGGCGGGGAGCAATCAGCCCCAGCATTTT.

There are a few counts of this clone. The CDR3: CSVGALNNQPQHF. The CDR3 nucleotides are TGCAGCGTTGGTGCGCTCAACAATCAGCCCCAGCATTTT. The rearrangement links TRBV29-1 to TRBJ1-5, with D unresolved. CDR1 and CDR2 (germline): SQVTM, ANQGSEA. The CDR3 runs 13 residues. With 4 bases removed from V and 3 bases from J, the gap between germline ends came to 10 bases.

The rearrangement joins TRBV15 to TRBJ1-2; TRBD1 might be the D (6 bases). There are 13 residues in the CDR3. The V end was cut by 3 bases, the J end by 5 bases, with 10 bases between. CDR1 and CDR2 (germline): LNHNV, YYDKDF (reference sequence). CDR3 protein: CATSSGTRYGYTF. The CDR3 DNA is TGTGCCACCAGCAGCGGGACACGATATGGCTACACCTTC.

This clone was recorded a few times. The V and J genes are TRBV5-5 and TRBJ1-5; D call uncertain. Germline V gene lookup returns CDR1 SGHKS and CDR2 YYEKEE (reference sequence). V was clipped by 2 bases and J by 7 bases, with 7 bases between them. This CDR3 has 12 amino acids. The CDR3 is CASSFYQQPQHF. CDR3 in DNA: TGTGCCAGCAGCTTTTATCAGCAGCCCCAGCATTTT.

J is TRBJ2-7 and V is TRBV28; weak D call: TRBD2 (7 bases). There are 13 residues in the CDR3. CDR1 and CDR2 from the germline V gene are MDHEN and SYDVKM. V lost 8 bases and J 4 bases, leaving 15 bases between the germline ends. The CDR3 sequence is CASRGGGRYEQYF. The CDR3 bases are TGTGCCAGCCGGGGCGGGGGCCGTTACGAGCAGTACTTC.

The chain has TRBV6-1 and TRBJ2-7; a possible D gene is TRBD1 (6 bases). With 7 bases removed from V and 7 bases from J, the gap between germline ends came to 23 bases. Germline CDR1 MNHNS, CDR2 SASEGT. The CDR3 is made up of 15 amino acids. CDR3 DNA: TGTGCCAGCAACTTCGCAACGACAGGAGGCGGAGAGCAGTACTTC. This gives the protein CASNFATTGGGEQYF.

This chain connects TRBV7-3 to TRBJ1-1; D might be TRBD1 (5 bases). V lost 10 bases, J lost 2 bases, and 14 bases lay in between. CDR3 size: 13 residues. Germline CDR1 is SGHTA and CDR2 is FQGTGA. The CDR3 here is CATRQTRNTEAFF. The CDR3 region has the DNA TGTGCCACAAGACAGACACGAAACACTGAAGCTTTCTTT.

The J gene is TRBJ2-7, the V gene TRBV15, with a tentative D call TRBD2 (6 bases). The CDR3 sequence is 15 residues long. Germline CDR1 LNHNV, CDR2 YYDKDF (reference sequence). Trimming pared 1 base from V and 5 bases from J, leaving 15 bases between. The chain's CDR3 is CATSRVGGLENEQYF. The DNA for the CDR3 is TGTGCCACCAGCAGAGTTGGAGGGTTGGAAAACGAGCAGTACTTC.

This clone has just a few counts. The gene calls are TRBV5-1 and TRBJ1-5, with 7 bases aligning to TRBD1. CDR1 SGHRS and CDR2 YFSETQ come from the germline V gene. The CDR3 sequence is 14 residues long. Germline trimming cut 4 bases from V and 4 bases from J; bases unmatched to any gene: 5. CDR3 bases: TGCGCCAGCAGCCCAGGGGACAGTAATCAGCCCCAGCATTTT. It encodes CASSPGDSNQPQHF.

The rearrangement links TRBV13 to TRBJ2-5; 10 bases are a match to TRBD2. Trimming took 4 bases from V and 2 from J; bases not matched to a gene: 7. The V gene's germline CDR1 is PRHDT and CDR2 FYEKMQ (reference sequence). The CDR3 consists of 16 residues. This chain's CDR3 is CASSSGLAGEQETQYF. The CDR3 DNA reads TGTGCCAGCAGCTCCGGTCTAGCGGGGGAACAAGAGACCCAGTACTTC.